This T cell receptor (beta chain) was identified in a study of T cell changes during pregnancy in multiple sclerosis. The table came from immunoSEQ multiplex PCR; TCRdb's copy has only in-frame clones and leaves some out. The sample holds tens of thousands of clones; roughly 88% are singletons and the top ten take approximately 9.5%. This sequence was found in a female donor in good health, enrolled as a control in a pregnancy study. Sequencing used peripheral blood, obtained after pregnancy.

The CDR3: CASSLQSTGTQYF. For the CDR3, the DNA is TGTGCCAGTAGTCTACAGTCCACAGGGACCCAGTACTTC. The rearrangement uses TRBV19 and TRBJ2-5; TRBD1 might be the D (5 bases). The germline V and J ends were trimmed by 5 bases and 7 bases, with 14 bases remaining between them. Germline values: CDR1 LNHDA, CDR2 SQIVND (reference sequence). This CDR3 spans 13 amino acids. Together with reference TRBV19 and TRBJ2-5, the CDR3 gives the full variable domain: DGGITQSPKYLFRKEGQNVTLSCEQNLNHDAMYWYRQDPGQGLRLIYYSQIVNDFQKGDIAEGYSVSREKKESFPLTVTSAQKNPTAFYLCASSLQSTGTQYFGPGTRLLVL.